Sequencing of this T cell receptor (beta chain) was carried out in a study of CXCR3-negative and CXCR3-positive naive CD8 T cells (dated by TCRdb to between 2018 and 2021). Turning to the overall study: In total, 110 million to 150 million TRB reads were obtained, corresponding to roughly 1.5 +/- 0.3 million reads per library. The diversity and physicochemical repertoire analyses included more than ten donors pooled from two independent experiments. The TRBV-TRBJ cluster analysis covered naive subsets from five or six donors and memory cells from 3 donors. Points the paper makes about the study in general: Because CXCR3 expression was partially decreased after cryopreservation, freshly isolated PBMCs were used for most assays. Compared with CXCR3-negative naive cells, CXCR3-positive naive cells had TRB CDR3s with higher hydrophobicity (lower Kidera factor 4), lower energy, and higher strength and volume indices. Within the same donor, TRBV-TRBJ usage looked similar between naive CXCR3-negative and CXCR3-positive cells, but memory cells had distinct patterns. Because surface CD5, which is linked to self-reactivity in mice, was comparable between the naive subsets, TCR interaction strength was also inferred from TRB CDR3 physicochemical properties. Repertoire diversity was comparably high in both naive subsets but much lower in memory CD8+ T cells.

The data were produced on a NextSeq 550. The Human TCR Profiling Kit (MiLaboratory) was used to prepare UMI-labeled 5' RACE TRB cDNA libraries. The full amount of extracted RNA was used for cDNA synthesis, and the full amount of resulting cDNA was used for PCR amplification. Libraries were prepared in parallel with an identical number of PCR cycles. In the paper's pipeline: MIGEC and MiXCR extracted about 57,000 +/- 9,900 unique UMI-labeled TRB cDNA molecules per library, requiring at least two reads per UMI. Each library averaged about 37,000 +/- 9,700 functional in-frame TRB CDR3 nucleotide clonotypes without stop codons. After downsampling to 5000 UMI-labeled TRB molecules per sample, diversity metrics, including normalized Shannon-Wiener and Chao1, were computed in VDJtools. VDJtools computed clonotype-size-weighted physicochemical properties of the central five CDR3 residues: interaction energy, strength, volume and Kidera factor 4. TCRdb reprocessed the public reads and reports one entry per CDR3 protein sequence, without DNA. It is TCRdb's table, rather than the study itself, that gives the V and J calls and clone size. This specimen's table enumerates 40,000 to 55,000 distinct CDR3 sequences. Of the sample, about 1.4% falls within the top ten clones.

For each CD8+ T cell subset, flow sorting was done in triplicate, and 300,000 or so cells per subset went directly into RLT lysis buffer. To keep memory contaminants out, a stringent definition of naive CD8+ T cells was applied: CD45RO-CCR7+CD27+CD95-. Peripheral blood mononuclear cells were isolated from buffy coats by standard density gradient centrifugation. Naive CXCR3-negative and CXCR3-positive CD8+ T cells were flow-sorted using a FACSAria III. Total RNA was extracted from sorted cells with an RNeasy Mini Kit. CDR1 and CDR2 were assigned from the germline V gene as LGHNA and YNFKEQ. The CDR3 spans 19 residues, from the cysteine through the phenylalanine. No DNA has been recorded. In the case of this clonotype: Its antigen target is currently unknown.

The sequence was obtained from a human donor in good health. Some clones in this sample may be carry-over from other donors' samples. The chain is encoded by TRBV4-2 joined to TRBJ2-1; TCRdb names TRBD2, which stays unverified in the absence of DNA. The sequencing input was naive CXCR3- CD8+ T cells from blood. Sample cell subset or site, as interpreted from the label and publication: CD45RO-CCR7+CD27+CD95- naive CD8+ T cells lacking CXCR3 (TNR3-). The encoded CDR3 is CASSQEGTSAPSRYNEQFF.